These 14 T cell receptor beta chains came from one sample sequenced in a study of T cells after yellow fever vaccination. TCRdb processed the 5' RACE reads anew with MiXCR; each CDR3 protein has one entry. The sample lists roughly 150,000 distinct CDR3 sequences, approximately 7.7% occurring once. The sequenced sample was CD4+ T cells sorted from PBMCs, obtained 5 days after the yellow fever booster vaccination. The source of these receptors is a man younger than 45 who received the YFV17D yellow fever vaccine.

The table lists this clonotype with many counts. V usage is TRBV10-3 and J usage is TRBJ2-1; no firm D call. Trimming took 0 bases from V and 8 from J, leaving 11 bases between them. This CDR3 is 14 amino acids long. CDR1 is ENHRY and CDR2 is SYGVKD in the germline V gene. CDR3: CAISESKVLDEQFF. Written as DNA, the CDR3 is TGTGCCATCAGTGAGTCAAAAGTCCTGGATGAGCAGTTCTTC.

This clonotype was recorded at least ten times. V and J are TRBV9 and TRBJ2-2; D might be TRBD2 (6 bases). V was trimmed by 6 bases and J by 3 bases, leaving 12 bases between them. This CDR3 has 14 residues. Germline V gene data show CDR1 as SGDLS and CDR2 as YYNGEE. CDR3 in amino acids: CASNLEGYTGELFF. The CDR3 DNA follows: TGTGCCAGCAACCTGGAGGGGTACACCGGGGAGCTGTTTTTT.

This clonotype was counted at least ten times. The chain joins TRBV23-1 to TRBJ2-3; the match to TRBD2 covers 9 bases. TRBV23-1 is identified as an open reading frame with a role that is uncertain. This CDR3 has 15 amino acids. Losses at the gene ends were 7 bases for V and 6 bases for J; bases not matched to a gene: 11. The CDR3 reads CASTPSGAQDDTQYF. Written as DNA, the CDR3 is TGCGCCAGCACCCCTAGCGGGGCCCAGGACGATACGCAGTATTTT.

This clonotype was seen repeatedly, ten times or more. The genes are TRBV20-1 and TRBJ1-4; 7 bases match TRBD1. The V gene's germline CDR1 is DFQATT and CDR2 SNEGSKA (reference sequence). Trimming cost V 3 bases and J 3 bases; bases outside gene matches: 7. This CDR3 is built from 15 residues. CDR3 sequence (DNA): TGCAGTGCTAGTGCACAGGGGCAGCCTAATGAAAAACTGTTTTTT. It translates to CSASAQGQPNEKLFF.

The sample holds many counts of this clonotype. The chain has TRBV5-6 and TRBJ2-7; 9 bases agree with TRBD2. V lost 5 bases and J lost 3; bases outside the gene matches: 6. CDR1 SGHDT and CDR2 YYEEEE come from the germline V gene. This CDR3 contains 14 residues. CDR3 sequence (DNA): TGTGCCAGCAGTCCCGGGACTAGCAGCTACGAGCAGTACTTC. Its protein is CASSPGTSSYEQYF.

This clonotype was recorded at least ten times. This chain connects TRBV5-1 to TRBJ2-5, with a possible D match to TRBD1 (8 bases). This CDR3 has 14 residues. Germline V lookup: CDR1 SGHRS, CDR2 YFSETQ. Trimming pared 4 bases from V and 2 bases from J, leaving 12 bases between. The CDR3 DNA sequence: TGCGCCAGCAGCGGACAGGGACTACAAGAGACCCAGTACTTC. Protein sequence: CASSGQGLQETQYF.

This clonotype was counted many times. This chain links TRBV7-2 with TRBJ2-7, with D possibly matching TRBD2 (7 bases). The CDR3 totals 15 residues. Germline values: CDR1 SGHTA, CDR2 FQGNSA. The V end was cut by 2 bases, the J end by 3 bases, with 14 bases between. CDR3 sequence: CASSLRGGDVYEQYF. CDR3 in DNA: TGTGCCAGCAGCTTAAGAGGGGGGGATGTCTACGAGCAGTACTTC.

Ten or more counts support this clonotype. The chain employs TRBV18 and TRBJ2-7, with TRBD1 as a possible D gene (5 bases). The V gene's germline CDR1 is KGHSH and CDR2 LQKENI. The CDR3 spans 13 residues. V lost 6 bases and J 3 bases, leaving 12 bases between the germline ends. The CDR3 DNA follows: TGTGCCAGCTCGTCAGGGCTGGACTACGAGCAGTACTTC. It yields the protein CASSSGLDYEQYF.

This clonotype has just one count. This may stem from a read error, because a much larger clone lies one nucleotide away. The chain has TRBV20-1 and TRBJ2-1; 11 bases align to TRBD2. From germline, CDR1 is DFQATT and CDR2 SNEGSKA (reference sequence). The CDR3 sequence is 16 residues long. Here the CDR3 reads CCARGGSGRAWDEQFF. The CDR3 DNA follows: TGCTGTGCTAGAGGGGGTAGCGGGAGGGCCTGGGATGAGCAGTTCTTC.

In the case of this clonotype: This sequence may be a read error, since a much larger clone differs from it by one base. The chain carries TRBV29-1 and TRBJ2-5; no clear D gene. The CDR3 contains 10 residues. The germline gives CDR1 SQVTM, CDR2 ANQGSEA. V dropped 5 bases and J dropped 5 bases, with 6 bases sitting between them. For the CDR3, the DNA is TGCAGCGTTATGAGGGAGACCCAGTACTTC. Translated: CSVMRETQYF.

There are many counts of this clonotype. The genes are TRBV10-2 and TRBJ2-3; 9 positions agree with TRBD2. The V and J ends lost 0 bases and 2 bases, in that order; junction bases with no gene match: 3. CDR3 length: 16 amino acids. The germline gives CDR1 WSHSY, CDR2 SAAADI. CDR3 loop: CASSESAGGNTDTQYF. CDR3 DNA sequence: TGCGCCAGCAGTGAGTCCGCGGGAGGGAACACAGATACGCAGTATTTT.

This clonotype was seen at least ten times. The chain uses TRBV7-9 and TRBJ2-1; D not certain. Germline assignment: CDR1 SEHNR and CDR2 FQNEAQ (reference sequence). The CDR3 runs to 14 residues. Trimming pared 5 bases from V and 8 bases from J, leaving 16 bases between. The CDR3 DNA reads TGTGCCAGCAGCGTGAGGCTAGATTCCGATGAGCAGTTCTTC. This translates into CASSVRLDSDEQFF.

This clonotype was observed many times. The rearrangement uses TRBV15 and TRBJ2-5; a weak D match, TRBD1 (5 bases). Germline V CDR1 and CDR2: LNHNV, YYDKDF (reference sequence). V lost 0 bases and J lost 7, with 12 bases in between. The CDR3 has 14 amino acids. CDR3 loop: CATSRDPQGRTQYF. CDR3 sequence (DNA): TGTGCCACCAGCAGAGATCCCCAGGGTCGGACCCAGTACTTC.

This clonotype came up many times. A junction end diverges from the germline sequence, so it may reflect a read error. V usage is TRBV2 and J usage is TRBJ2-5; no firm D call. This CDR3 has 13 residues. Germline CDR1 is SNHLY and CDR2 is FYNNEI. CDR3 sequence: CASSKALQETQYF. As DNA, the CDR3 is TGTGCCAGCAGTAAAGCCCTGCAAGAGACCCAGTACTTC.